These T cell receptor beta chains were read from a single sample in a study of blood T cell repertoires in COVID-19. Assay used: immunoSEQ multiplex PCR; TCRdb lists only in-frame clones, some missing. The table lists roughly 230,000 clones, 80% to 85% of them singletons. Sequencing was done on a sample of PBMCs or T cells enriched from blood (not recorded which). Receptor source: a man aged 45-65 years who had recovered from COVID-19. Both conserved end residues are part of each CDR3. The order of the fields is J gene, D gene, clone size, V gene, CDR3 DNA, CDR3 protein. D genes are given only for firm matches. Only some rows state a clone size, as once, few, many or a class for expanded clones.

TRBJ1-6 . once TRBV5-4 TGTGCCAGCAGCATCCCGGGGGGGATTAATTCACCCCTCCACTTT CASSIPGGINSPLHF
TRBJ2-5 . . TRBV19 TGTGCCAGTAGTATTGGGCAGGGACAAGAGACCCAGTACTTC CASSIGQGQETQYF
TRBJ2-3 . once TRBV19 TGTGCCAGTCCCGGAGATACGCAGTATTTT CASPGDTQYF
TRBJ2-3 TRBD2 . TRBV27 TGTGCCAGCAAAAGCGGGGGGGCAGCAGATACGCAGTATTTT CASKSGGAADTQYF
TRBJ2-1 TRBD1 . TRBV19 TGTGCCAGTAGTACTACCGACAGGGGATACTACCTAAACAATGAGCAGTTCTTC CASSTTDRGYYLNNEQFF
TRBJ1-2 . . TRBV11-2 TGTGCCAGCAGCCCGCGGGGGGCACGCGGGAACTTAGCGGAAGGCTACACCTTC CASSPRGARGNLAEGYTF
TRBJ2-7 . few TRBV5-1 TGCGCCAGCAGCTTGGGCGCCAGGGACTACGAGCAGTACTTC CASSLGARDYEQYF
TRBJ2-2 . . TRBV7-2 TGTGCCAGCAGGCGGGGGGGACAGGGGTACACCGGGGAGCTGTTTTTT CASRRGGQGYTGELFF
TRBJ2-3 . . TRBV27 TGTGCCAGCAGTTTAATGGGGCGCACAGATACGCAGTATTTT CASSLMGRTDTQYF
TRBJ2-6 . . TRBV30 TGTGCCTGGAGTCCAACCCGGGGGGCAGGGGCCAACGTCCTGACTTTC CAWSPTRGAGANVLTF
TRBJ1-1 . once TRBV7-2 TGTGCCAGCGGACTGCTGAACACTGAAGCTTTCTTT CASGLLNTEAFF
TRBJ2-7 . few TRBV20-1 TGCAGTGCGGTCAGGGTGGGCGAGCAGTACTTC CSAVRVGEQYF
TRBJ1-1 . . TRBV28 TGTGCCAGCTCGTGGGGGGTTAAGGGAAACACTGAAGCTTTCTTT CASSWGVKGNTEAFF
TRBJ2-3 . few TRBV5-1 TGCGCCAGCAGCTTGGCGGAGGAGGGAGATACGCAGTATTTT CASSLAEEGDTQYF
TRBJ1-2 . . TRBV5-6 TGTGCCAGCAGCCATGGAAGGGGCAGGCCTGACTATGGCTACACCTTC CASSHGRGRPDYGYTF
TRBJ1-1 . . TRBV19 TGTGCCAGTAGTACAGGGGTTGGGACTGAAGCTTTCTTT CASSTGVGTEAFF
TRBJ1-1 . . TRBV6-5 TGTGCCAGCAGTTTCAGGGGTAGCAGTGAAGCTTTCTTT CASSFRGSSEAFF
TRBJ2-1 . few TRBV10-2 TGCGCCAGCAGTGAGTCTAATCGACGGGAGTGGGGCAATGAGCAGTTCTTC CASSESNRREWGNEQFF
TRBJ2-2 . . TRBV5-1 TGCGCCACCCGGCCCGGTTGGGGCGGCGGCACCGGGGAGCTGTTTTTT CATRPGWGGGTGELFF
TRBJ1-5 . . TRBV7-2 TGTGCCAGCAGCTTAGAGTTAGGTATGTTTCAGCCCCAGCGTTTT CASSLELGMFQPQRF
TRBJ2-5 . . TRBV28 TGTGCCAGCAGTCCAGGGTTTGAGGAGACCCAGTACTTC CASSPGFEETQYF
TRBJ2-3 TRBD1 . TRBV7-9 TGTGCCAGCAGCCTATGGACAGGAACAGATACGCAGTATTTT CASSLWTGTDTQYF
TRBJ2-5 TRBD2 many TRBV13 TGTGCCAGCAGCTTAGATAAGCGGGAGGGCCAGGTGGAGACCCAGTACTTC CASSLDKREGQVETQYF
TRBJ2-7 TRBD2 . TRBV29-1 TGCAGCGCGGAAACTAGCGGGGGTGCCGGCGAGCAGTACTTC CSAETSGGAGEQYF
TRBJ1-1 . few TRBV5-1 TGCGCCAGCAGCAGAGATTCGGTCGCGAACACTGAAGCTTTCTTT CASSRDSVANTEAFF
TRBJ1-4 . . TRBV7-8 TGTGCCAGCAGCTTAGAGGTGGGGGCCAGGAATGAAAAACTGTTTTTT CASSLEVGARNEKLFF
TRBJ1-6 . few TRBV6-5 TGTGCCAGCAGTTACTCGGCAGGGATGGGGACACCCCTCCACTTT CASSYSAGMGTPLHF
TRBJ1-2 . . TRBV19 TGTGCCAGTACCCCCCCCGGGAGGGTAGGACGCTACACCTTC CASTPPGRVGRYTF
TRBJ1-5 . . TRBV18 TGTGCCAGCTCACCATCAGTAGTCAGGGAACAGCCCCAGCATTTT CASSPSVVREQPQHF
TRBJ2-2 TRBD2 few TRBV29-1 TGCAGCGCCATGACTAGCGGGAGGGCCCCCACCGGGGAGCTGTTTTTT CSAMTSGRAPTGELFF
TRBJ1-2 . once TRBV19 TGTGCCAGTGCAGGGGTTCTTGGCTACACCTTC CASAGVLGYTF
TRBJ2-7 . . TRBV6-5 TGTGCCAGCACCCAGGGGCTGCGGTACGAGCAGTACTTC CASTQGLRYEQYF
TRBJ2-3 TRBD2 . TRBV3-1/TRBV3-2 TGTGCCAGCAGCCCTACTAGCGGTGGTCTCACAGATACGCAGTATTTT CASSPTSGGLTDTQYF
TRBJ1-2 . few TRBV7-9 TGTGCCAGCAGCTTAGGAACGGCAGGAAATTTCTATGGCTACACCTTC CASSLGTAGNFYGYTF
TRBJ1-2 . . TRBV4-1 TGCGCCAGCAGTCCCGTCCCCGCTAACTATGGCTACACCTTC CASSPVPANYGYTF
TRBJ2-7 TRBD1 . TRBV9 TGTGCCAGCAGCCTCGGACAGGGGGTATACGAGCAGTACTTC CASSLGQGVYEQYF
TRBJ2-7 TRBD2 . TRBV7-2 TGTGCCAGCAGCCGGGCCAGCGGGACCCAGCTCTCCTACGAGCAGTACTTC CASSRASGTQLSYEQYF
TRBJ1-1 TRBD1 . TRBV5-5 TGTGCCAGCAGCCCCGGGGGGTCCGGACAGGGCTGGACTGAAGCTTTCTTT CASSPGGSGQGWTEAFF
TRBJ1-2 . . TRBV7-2 TGTGCCAGCAGCTCTAGGGGGACACCTCCTAACTATGGCTACACCTTC CASSSRGTPPNYGYTF
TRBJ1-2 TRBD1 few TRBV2 TGTGCCAGCAGTGAAGAGGGGACAGGGGTAATTGGCTACACCTTC CASSEEGTGVIGYTF
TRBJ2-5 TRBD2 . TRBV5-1 TGCGCCAGCAGCTTGGCCACTAGCGGACAAGAGACCCAGTACTTC CASSLATSGQETQYF
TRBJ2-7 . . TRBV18 TGTGCCAGCTCCCCGGGACAAAACACCTACGAGCAGTACTTC CASSPGQNTYEQYF
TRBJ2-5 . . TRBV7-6 TGTGCCAGCAGCTTATCTAAGGGAGGTCTAGCCCGACAAGAGACCCAGTACTTC CASSLSKGGLARQETQYF
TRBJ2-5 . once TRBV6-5 TGTGCCAGCGGGGGCTACGAGACCCAGTACTTC CASGGYETQYF
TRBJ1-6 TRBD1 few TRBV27 TGTGCCAGCAGTTTATTGGACAGGGATGGATCACCCCTCCACTTT CASSLLDRDGSPLHF
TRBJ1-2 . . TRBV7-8 TGTGCCAGCAGCTTAGTGGGAGGCAACGCCAACTATGGCTACACCTTC CASSLVGGNANYGYTF
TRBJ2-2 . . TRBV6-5 TGTGCCAGCAGTCGAGACCGACTAGTTGCCGGGGAGCTGTTTTTT CASSRDRLVAGELFF
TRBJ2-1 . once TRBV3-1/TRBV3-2 TGTGCCAGCAGCCAAGGAGCGTCGGGTCTGATCTTC CASSQGASGLIF
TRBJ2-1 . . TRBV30 TGTGCCTGGAGTGTTGCACAGCACAATGAGCAGTTCTTC CAWSVAQHNEQFF